This passage covers 7 T cell receptor beta chains from one sample sequenced in a study of shared clonotypes between healthy human individuals. Profiled with immunoSEQ multiplex PCR; TCRdb holds only in-frame clones, not every one. Counted here are about 680,000 clones, about 74% occurring once; the ten biggest clones make up more than 1.5%. The sample taken for sequencing was memory CD4+ T cells sorted from blood. Stated subset: CD45RA-negative fraction. The receptors derive from a woman under 40 in good health.

This clone was recorded a few times. V is TRBV18 and J is TRBJ2-1; TRBD1 aligns across 10 bases. The CDR3 is 15 residues long. V trimming: 3 bases; J trimming: 4 bases; junction bases outside the gene matches: 3. The V gene's germline CDR1 is KGHSH and CDR2 LQKENI. The CDR3: CASSPGTGAYNEQFF. DNA of the CDR3: TGTGCCAGCTCACCCGGGACAGGGGCTTACAATGAGCAGTTCTTC.

The J gene is TRBJ1-5, the V gene TRBV5-5; 7 nucleotides line up with TRBD1. The V and J ends lost 4 bases and 3 bases, in that order; junction bases with no gene match: 10. The CDR3 extends over 16 amino acids. CDR1 SGHKS and CDR2 YYEKEE come from the germline V gene (reference sequence). The CDR3 DNA is TGTGCCAGCAGCCCGGGGCAGGGGGAGACCAATCAGCCCCAGCATTTT. Protein product: CASSPGQGETNQPQHF.

The gene calls are TRBV21-1 and TRBJ2-5. TRBV21-1 is recorded as a pseudogene. CDR3 length equals 12 residues. CDR3 DNA sequence: TGTGCCAGCAAGGGGAGTGGCGAGACCCAGTACTTC. This translates into CASKGSGETQYF.

The chain uses TRBV28 and TRBJ2-7; D ambiguous. V lost 3 bases and J 5 bases, leaving 11 bases between the germline ends. The CDR3 totals 13 residues. Germline CDR1 MDHEN, CDR2 SYDVKM. CDR3 sequence reads: CASSFGQSHEQYF. The CDR3 DNA reads as TGTGCCAGCAGTTTCGGTCAAAGCCACGAGCAGTACTTC.

This clone was seen a handful of times. The genes are TRBV25-1 and TRBJ2-3; D possibly corresponds to TRBD2 (5 bases). Trimming removed 8 bases at V and 0 bases at J, with 21 bases between. The germline V gene has CDR1 MGHDK and CDR2 SYGVNS. The CDR3 sequence is 17 residues long. CDR3 DNA sequence: TGTGCCAGCTACGGTCTTGCGACGAGCGGTAGCACAGATACGCAGTATTTT. Protein sequence: CASYGLATSGSTDTQYF.

As concerns this clone: A read error may produce the germline difference seen at one junction end. The chain is built from TRBV5-1 and TRBJ2-1; 8 nucleotides match TRBD2. The CDR3 consists of 15 residues. The germline V gene has CDR1 SGHRS and CDR2 YFSETQ. Here the CDR3 reads CASNLGSGAYNEQFF. As DNA, the CDR3 is TGCGCCAGCAACTTGGGTAGCGGGGCGTACAATGAGCAGTTCTTC.

This clone was found a few times. V is TRBV2 and J is TRBJ2-2, with D uncertain. Germline V lookup: CDR1 SNHLY, CDR2 FYNNEI. The CDR3 spans 15 residues. V was clipped by 4 bases and J by 4 bases, with 13 bases between them. The CDR3 here is CASSVERVGTGELFF. The CDR3 nucleotides are TGTGCCAGCAGTGTTGAGCGAGTAGGCACCGGGGAGCTGTTTTTT.